The text below deals with one TCR beta chain. This entry comes from a study of OX40 agonist ivuxolimab in advanced cancers. This CDR3 contains 13 residues. The germline gives CDR1 SGHTA, CDR2 FQGNSA. V lost 2 bases to trimming and J lost 9 bases; unmatched junction nucleotides: 4. Only in-frame clones appear in the TCRdb table, and some are missing; sequencing was by immunoSEQ multiplex PCR. Of 85,000 to 130,000 clones in the sample, about nine tenths are singletons; the top ten hold 0.31%. Researchers took blood at baseline, on cycle 4 day 1, and on cycle 7 day 1. The specimen comprised CD4+ or CD8+ T cells sorted from blood, sampled in a trial of the OX40 agonist ivuxolimab. The chain employs TRBV7-2 and TRBJ2-1, with 7 positions matching TRBD1. The sequence was obtained from an adult with an advanced solid tumor such as melanoma, head and neck, liver or kidney cancer. The chain's CDR3 is CASSLTGVGEQFF. In DNA form, the CDR3 reads TGTGCCAGCAGCTTAACAGGGGTAGGTGAGCAGTTCTTC.